This record concerns one TCR beta chain sequence. This sample was included in a study of blood T cell repertoires in COVID-19. Repertoires were generated with immunoSEQ multiplex PCR, while TCRdb's copy carries only in-frame clones and drops some. The sample lists approximately 140,000 clones, around 83% seen once, with less than 6% in the top ten. With 6 bases removed from V and 2 bases from J, the gap between germline ends came to 15 bases. Looked up from germline, CDR1 is MNHEY and CDR2 is SVGAGI. There are 15 residues in the CDR3. The clonotype comes from a woman aged 45-65 years who had been exposed to COVID-19. The chain couples TRBV6-5 to TRBJ2-3; D gene uncertain. The sequenced sample was PBMCs or T cells enriched from blood (not recorded which). The CDR3 sequence: CASRRATINTDTQYF. The CDR3 bases are TGTGCCAGCAGGAGAGCTACGATAAACACAGATACGCAGTATTTT.